This T cell receptor beta chain was retrieved from a study of T cell responses to AZD1222 COVID-19 vaccine. Generated by immunoSEQ multiplex PCR, the TCRdb table keeps only in-frame clones and is missing some. Of under 150,000 clones detected, 93% appear once; the ten largest clones hold around 5.9%. Germline V gene lookup returns CDR1 LNHDA and CDR2 SQIVND (reference sequence). This CDR3 is built from 14 residues. Trimming took 5 bases from V and 4 from J, leaving 12 bases between them. This chain connects TRBV19 to TRBJ1-5; TRBD1 is a possible D gene (6 bases). Material: peripheral blood, obtained on day 0 of AZD1222 vaccination. The sequence came from an adult in good health. CDR3 coding DNA: TGTGCCAGTAGTCACAGGGCCTTAAATCAGCCCCAGCATTTT. Encoded protein: CASSHRALNQPQHF. The entire variable domain, with the rest obtained from reference TRBV19 and TRBJ1-5, is as follows: DGGITQSPKYLFRKEGQNVTLSCEQNLNHDAMYWYRQDPGQGLRLIYYSQIVNDFQKGDIAEGYSVSREKKESFPLTVTSAQKNPTAFYLCASSHRALNQPQHFGDGTRLSIL.